This TCR beta chain derives from a study of T cells after yellow fever vaccination. Findings and limits, study-wide: Reappearing after the booster were most of the clones from primary vaccination (about 96% CD4, about 87% CD8). A secondary response was less intense yet reached its peak sooner, at day 5 versus 15. Sorted repertoires could include abundant contaminating clonotypes from bulk cells.

Template-switching 5'RACE yielded the TCR cDNA; a universal primer site and UMIs were added in the process. TCRdb itself ran the 5' RACE reads through MiXCR, one entry per CDR3 protein. The table includes hundreds of thousands of distinct CDR3 sequences, approximately 8% detected once. Comment on this clonotype: What it recognizes is unknown.

V was trimmed by 3 bases and J by 1 base, leaving 29 bases between them. This CDR3 is built from 21 residues. The material was PBMCs, obtained roughly 46 days after the first yellow fever vaccination. This TCR was sampled from a man aged 18-30 years who received the YFV17D yellow fever vaccine. The chain is built from TRBV12-3 or TRBV12-4 and TRBJ2-3; D is tentatively TRBD1 or TRBD2 (6 bases each). The CDR3 DNA follows: TGTGCCAGCAGTTTGGCCGCTTACAGGGAGAAGGACACGGGGGGCACAGATACGCAGTATTTT. Residues: CASSLAAYREKDTGGTDTQYF.